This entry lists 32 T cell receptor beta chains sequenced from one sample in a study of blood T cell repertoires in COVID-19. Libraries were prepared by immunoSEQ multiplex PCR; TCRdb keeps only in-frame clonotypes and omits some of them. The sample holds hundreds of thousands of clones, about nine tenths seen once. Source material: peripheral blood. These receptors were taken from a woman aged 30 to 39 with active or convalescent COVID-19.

The CDR3 coding sequence is TGTGCCACCAGCACCGATAGCGGGACGCCTTTCAATGAGCAGTTCTTC. This encodes CATSTDSGTPFNEQFF. The chain links TRBV15 to TRBJ2-1, with TRBD2 matching over 8 bases. The germline V gene encodes CDR1 LNHNV and CDR2 YYDKDF (reference sequence). The trim removed 4 bases at V and 6 bases at J, leaving 11 bases unmatched. The CDR3 covers 16 residues.

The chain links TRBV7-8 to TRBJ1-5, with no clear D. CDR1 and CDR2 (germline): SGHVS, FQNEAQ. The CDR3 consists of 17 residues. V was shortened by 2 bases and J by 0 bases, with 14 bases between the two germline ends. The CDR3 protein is CASSLYGVLYSNQPQHF. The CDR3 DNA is TGTGCCAGCAGCTTATACGGGGTCTTGTATAGCAATCAGCCCCAGCATTTT.

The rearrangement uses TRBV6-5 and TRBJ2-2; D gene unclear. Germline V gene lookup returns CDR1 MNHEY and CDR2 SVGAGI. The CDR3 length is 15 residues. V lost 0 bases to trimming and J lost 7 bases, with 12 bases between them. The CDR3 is CASSYSATSLGELFF. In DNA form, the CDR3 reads TGTGCCAGCAGTTACTCGGCAACATCTCTCGGGGAGCTGTTTTTT.

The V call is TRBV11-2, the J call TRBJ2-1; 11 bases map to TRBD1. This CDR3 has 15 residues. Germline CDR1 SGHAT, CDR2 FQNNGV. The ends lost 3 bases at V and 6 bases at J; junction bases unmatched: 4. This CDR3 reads CASSLLGQGGNEQFF. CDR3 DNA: TGTGCCAGCAGCTTGCTGGGACAGGGGGGCAATGAGCAGTTCTTC.

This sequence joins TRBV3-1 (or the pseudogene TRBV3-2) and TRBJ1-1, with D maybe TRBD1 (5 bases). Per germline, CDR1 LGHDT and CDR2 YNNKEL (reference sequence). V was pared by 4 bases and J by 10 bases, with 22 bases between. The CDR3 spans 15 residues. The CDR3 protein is CASSPQGQLAPGAFF. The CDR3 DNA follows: TGTGCCAGCAGCCCTCAGGGCCAGCTCGCCCCTGGAGCTTTCTTT.

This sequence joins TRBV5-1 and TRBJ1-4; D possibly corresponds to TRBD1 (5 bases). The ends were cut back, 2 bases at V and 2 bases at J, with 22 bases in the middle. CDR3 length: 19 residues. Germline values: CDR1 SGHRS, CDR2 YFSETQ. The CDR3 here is CASSFGTSLPGYTNEKLFF. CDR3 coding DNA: TGCGCCAGCAGCTTTGGCACAAGTCTCCCAGGGTACACTAATGAAAAACTGTTTTTT.

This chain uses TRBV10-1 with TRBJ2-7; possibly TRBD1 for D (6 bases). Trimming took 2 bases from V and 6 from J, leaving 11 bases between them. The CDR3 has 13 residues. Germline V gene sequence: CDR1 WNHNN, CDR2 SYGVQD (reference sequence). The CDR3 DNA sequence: TGCGCCAGCAGTGAGGCCCAGGGGAGCGAGCAGTACTTC. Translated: CASSEAQGSEQYF.

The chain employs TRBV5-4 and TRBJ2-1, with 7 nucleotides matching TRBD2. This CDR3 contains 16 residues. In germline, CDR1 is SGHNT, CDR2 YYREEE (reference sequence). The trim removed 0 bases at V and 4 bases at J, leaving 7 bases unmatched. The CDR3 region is CASSLGPSGAYNEQFF. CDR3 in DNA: TGTGCCAGCAGCTTGGGGCCTAGCGGAGCATACAATGAGCAGTTCTTC.

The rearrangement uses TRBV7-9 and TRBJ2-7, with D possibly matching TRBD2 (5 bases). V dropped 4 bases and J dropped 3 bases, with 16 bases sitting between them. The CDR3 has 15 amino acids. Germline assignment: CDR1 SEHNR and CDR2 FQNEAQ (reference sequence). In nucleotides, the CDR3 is TGTGCCAGCAGCTCAGTGACCCGAGGGAGCTACGAGCAGTACTTC. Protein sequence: CASSSVTRGSYEQYF.

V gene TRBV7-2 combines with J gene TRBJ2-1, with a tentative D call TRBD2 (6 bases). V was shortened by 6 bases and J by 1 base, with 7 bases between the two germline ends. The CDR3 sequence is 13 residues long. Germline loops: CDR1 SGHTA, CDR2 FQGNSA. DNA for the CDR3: TGTGCCAGCAGGCGGGGTTCCTACAATGAGCAGTTCTTC. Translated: CASRRGSYNEQFF.

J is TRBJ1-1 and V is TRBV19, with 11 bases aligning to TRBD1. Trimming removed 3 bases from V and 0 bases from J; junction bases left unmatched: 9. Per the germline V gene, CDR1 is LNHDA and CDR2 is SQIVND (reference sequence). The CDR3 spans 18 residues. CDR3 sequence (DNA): TGTGCCAGTAGTATCCGGACCGGGACAGGGGGATTGAACACTGAAGCTTTCTTT. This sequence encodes CASSIRTGTGGLNTEAFF.

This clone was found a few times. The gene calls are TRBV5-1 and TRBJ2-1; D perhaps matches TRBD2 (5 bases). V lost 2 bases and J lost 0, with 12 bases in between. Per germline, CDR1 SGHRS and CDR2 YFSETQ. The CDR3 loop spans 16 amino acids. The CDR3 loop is CASSFLLGASYNEQFF. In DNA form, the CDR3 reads TGCGCCAGCAGCTTTTTACTGGGAGCCTCCTACAATGAGCAGTTCTTC. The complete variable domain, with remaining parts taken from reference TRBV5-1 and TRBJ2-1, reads KAGVTQTPRYLIKTRGQQVTLSCSPISGHRSVSWYQQTPGQGLQFLFEYFSETQRNKGNFPGRFSGRQFSNSRSEMNVSTLELGDSALYLCASSFLLGASYNEQFFGPGTRLTVL.

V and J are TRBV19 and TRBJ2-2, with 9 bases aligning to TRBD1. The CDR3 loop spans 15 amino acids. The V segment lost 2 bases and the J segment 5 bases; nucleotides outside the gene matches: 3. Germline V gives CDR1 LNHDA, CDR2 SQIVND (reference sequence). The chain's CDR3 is CASSITGGRTGELFF. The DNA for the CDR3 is TGTGCCAGTAGTATAACAGGGGGCAGGACCGGGGAGCTGTTTTTT.

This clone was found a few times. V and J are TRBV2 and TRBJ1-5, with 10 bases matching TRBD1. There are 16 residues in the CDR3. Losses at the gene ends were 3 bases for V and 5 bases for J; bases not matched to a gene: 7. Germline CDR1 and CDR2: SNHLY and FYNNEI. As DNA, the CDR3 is TGTGCCAGCAGTGACCTCGGACAGGGGGTGCATCAGCCCCAGCATTTT. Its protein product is CASSDLGQGVHQPQHF.

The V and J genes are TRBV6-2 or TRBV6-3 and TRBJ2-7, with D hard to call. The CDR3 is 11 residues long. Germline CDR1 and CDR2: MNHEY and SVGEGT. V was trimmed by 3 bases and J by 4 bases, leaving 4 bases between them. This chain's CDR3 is CASSYRYEQYF. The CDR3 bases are TGTGCCAGCAGTTATCGGTACGAGCAGTACTTC.

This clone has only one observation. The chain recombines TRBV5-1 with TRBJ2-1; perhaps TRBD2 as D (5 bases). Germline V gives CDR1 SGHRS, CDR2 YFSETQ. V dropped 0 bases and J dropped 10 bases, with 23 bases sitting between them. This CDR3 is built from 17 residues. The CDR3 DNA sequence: TGCGCCAGCAGCTTGGGCCAGACCTCCGGACTGGGCGGGGAGCAGTTCTTC. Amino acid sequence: CASSLGQTSGLGGEQFF.

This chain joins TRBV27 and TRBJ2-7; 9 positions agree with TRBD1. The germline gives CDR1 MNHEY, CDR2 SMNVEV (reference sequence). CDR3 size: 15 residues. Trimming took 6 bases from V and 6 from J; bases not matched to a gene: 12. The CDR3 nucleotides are TGTGCCAGCAGACAATCCACCGGACAGGGGTCCGAGCAGTACTTC. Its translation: CASRQSTGQGSEQYF.

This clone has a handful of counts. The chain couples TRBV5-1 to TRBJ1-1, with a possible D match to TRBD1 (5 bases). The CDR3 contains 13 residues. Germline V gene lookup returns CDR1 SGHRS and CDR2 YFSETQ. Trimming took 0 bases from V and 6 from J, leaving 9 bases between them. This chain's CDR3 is CASSLAQGAEAFF. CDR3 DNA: TGCGCCAGCAGCTTGGCCCAGGGCGCTGAAGCTTTCTTT.

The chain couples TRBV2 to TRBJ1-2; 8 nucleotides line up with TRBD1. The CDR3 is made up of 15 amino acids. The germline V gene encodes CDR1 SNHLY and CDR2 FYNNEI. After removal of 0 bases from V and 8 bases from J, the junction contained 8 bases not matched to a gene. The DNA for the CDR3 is TGTGCCAGCAGTGAAGCCCCCGGACAGGGTCGGGGCTACACCTTC. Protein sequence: CASSEAPGQGRGYTF.

CDR3 bases: TGTGCCAGCCAGCAGTTGGTTAAACAGGGGGCCCCTGAGACCTACGAGCAGTACTTC. Translated, it gives CASQQLVKQGAPETYEQYF. The chain carries TRBV2 and TRBJ2-7; 9 bases line up with TRBD1. Unmatched junction bases numbered 22, after V lost 8 bases and J lost 2 bases. The CDR3 consists of 19 residues. CDR1 and CDR2 (germline): SNHLY, FYNNEI.

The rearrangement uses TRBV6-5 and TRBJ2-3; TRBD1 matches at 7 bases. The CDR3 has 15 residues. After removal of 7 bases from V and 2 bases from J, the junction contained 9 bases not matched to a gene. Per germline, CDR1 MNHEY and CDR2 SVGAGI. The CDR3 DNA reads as TGTGCCAGCACGGATTCAGGGGGAGTCACAGATACGCAGTATTTT. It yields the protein CASTDSGGVTDTQYF.

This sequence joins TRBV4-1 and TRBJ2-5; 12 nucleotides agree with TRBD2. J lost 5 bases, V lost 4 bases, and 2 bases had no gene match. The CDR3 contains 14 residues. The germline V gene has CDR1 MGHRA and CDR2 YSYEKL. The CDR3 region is CASSLGTSGETQYF. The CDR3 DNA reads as TGCGCCAGCAGCCTCGGGACTAGCGGGGAGACCCAGTACTTC.

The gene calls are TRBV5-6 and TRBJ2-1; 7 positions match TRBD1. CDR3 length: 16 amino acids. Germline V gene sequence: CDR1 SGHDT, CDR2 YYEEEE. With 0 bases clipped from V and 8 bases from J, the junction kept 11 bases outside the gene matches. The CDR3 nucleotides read TGTGCCAGCAGCTTGGCGAAGGGGGCTTATTTGGATGAGCAGTTCTTC. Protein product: CASSLAKGAYLDEQFF.

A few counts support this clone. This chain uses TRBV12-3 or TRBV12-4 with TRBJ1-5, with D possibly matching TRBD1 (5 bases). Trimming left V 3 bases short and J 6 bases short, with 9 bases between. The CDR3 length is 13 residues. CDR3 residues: CASSFGGLQPQHF. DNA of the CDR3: TGTGCCAGCAGTTTCGGGGGACTTCAGCCCCAGCATTTT.

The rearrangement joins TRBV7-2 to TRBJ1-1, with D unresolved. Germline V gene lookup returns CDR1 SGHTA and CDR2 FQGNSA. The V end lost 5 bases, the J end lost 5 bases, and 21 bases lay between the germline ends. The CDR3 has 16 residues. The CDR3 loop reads CASSPREFRPGTEAFF. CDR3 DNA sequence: TGTGCCAGCAGCCCACGGGAGTTCCGGCCGGGGACTGAAGCTTTCTTT.

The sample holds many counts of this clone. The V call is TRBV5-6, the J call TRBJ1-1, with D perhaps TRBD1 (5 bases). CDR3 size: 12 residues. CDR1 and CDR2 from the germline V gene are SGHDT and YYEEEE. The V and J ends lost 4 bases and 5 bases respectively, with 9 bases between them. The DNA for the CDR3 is TGTGCCAGCAGCCCGGGGGGTACTGAAGCTTTCTTT. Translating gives CASSPGGTEAFF.

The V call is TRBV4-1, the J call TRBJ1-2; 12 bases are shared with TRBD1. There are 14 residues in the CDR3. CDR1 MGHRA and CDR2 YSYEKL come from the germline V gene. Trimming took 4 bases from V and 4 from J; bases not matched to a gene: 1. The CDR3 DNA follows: TGCGCCAGCAGCCGGGACAGGGGGCTCTATGGCTACACCTTC. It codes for CASSRDRGLYGYTF.

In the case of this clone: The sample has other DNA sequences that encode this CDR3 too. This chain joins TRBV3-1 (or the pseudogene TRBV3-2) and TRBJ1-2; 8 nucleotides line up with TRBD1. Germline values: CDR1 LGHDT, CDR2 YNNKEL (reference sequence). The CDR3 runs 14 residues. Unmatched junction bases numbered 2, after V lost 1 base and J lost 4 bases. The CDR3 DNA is TGTGCCAGCAGCCAAGGACAGGGGAGCTATGGCTACACCTTC. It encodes CASSQGQGSYGYTF.

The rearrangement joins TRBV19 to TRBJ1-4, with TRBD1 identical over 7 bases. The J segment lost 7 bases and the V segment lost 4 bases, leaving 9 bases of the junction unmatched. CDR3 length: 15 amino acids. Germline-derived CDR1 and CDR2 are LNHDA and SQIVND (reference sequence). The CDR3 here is CASSTPTGFGEKLFF. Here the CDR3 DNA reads TGTGCCAGTAGTACCCCGACAGGGTTCGGTGAAAAACTGTTTTTT. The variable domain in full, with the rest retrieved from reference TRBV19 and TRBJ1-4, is DGGITQSPKYLFRKEGQNVTLSCEQNLNHDAMYWYRQDPGQGLRLIYYSQIVNDFQKGDIAEGYSVSREKKESFPLTVTSAQKNPTAFYLCASSTPTGFGEKLFFGSGTQLSVL.

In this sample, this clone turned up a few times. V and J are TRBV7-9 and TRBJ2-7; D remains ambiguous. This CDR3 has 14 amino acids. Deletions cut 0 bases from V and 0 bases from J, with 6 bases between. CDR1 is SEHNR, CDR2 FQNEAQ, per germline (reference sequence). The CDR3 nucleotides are TGTGCCAGCAGCTTAGCACTGCGCTCCTACGAGCAGTACTTC. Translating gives CASSLALRSYEQYF.

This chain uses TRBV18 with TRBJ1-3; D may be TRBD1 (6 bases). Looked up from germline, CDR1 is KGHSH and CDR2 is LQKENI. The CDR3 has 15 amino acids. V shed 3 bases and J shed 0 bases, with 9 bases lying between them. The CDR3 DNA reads TGTGCCAGCTCACCTGACAGGACCTCTGGAAACACCATATATTTT. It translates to CASSPDRTSGNTIYF.

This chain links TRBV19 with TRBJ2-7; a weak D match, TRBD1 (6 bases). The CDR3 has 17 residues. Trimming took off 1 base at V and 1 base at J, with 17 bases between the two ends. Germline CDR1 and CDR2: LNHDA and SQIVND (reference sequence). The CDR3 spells CASSIGGGQRGSYEQYF. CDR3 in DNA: TGTGCCAGTAGTATAGGAGGAGGACAGAGGGGATCCTACGAGCAGTACTTC.